This T cell receptor beta chain was profiled in a study of technical replicates of blood from four donors. Germline V CDR1 and CDR2: SEHNR, FQNEAQ (reference sequence). V dropped 5 bases and J dropped 5 bases, with 13 bases sitting between them. This CDR3 is built from 13 residues. The data were produced by immunoSEQ multiplex PCR, yet TCRdb's version contains in-frame clones alone and is incomplete. Here the sample spans around 76,000 clones, under 99% being singletons. The V and J genes are TRBV7-9 and TRBJ2-7; D gene uncertain. The source is a human donor in good health. Sequenced: T cells isolated from PBMCs. CDR3 sequence reads: CASSPALGNEQYF. In DNA, the CDR3 is TGTGCCAGCAGCCCCGCGCTAGGCAACGAGCAGTACTTC.